The clone carrying this T cell receptor (beta chain) has at least ten counts. What it recognizes is unknown. TCRdb re-derived calls from the reads in MiXCR, one entry per CDR3 protein. The sample holds roughly 300,000 distinct CDR3 sequences, approximately 9.5% seen once. The data belong to a study of T cell repertoires in cytomegalovirus infection. Study as a whole: Indicated by public TCR beta signatures were CMV infection and matching HLA type. General study points: HLA-C-restricted CMV clonotypes gave the most frequent clonotype in two of eight donors.

V lost 4 bases, J lost 3 bases, and 10 bases lay in between. This CDR3 is 13 amino acids long. Looked up from germline, CDR1 is SGHVS and CDR2 is FQNEAQ. What was sequenced was PBMCs. The clonotype comes from a human donor in good health (CMV status not recorded). Some clones in this sample may be carry-over from other donors' samples. The chain has TRBV7-8 and TRBJ2-7; D is ambiguous. CDR3 region: CASSSPGLYEQYF. DNA for the CDR3: TGTGCCAGCAGCTCTCCGGGTCTCTACGAGCAGTACTTC.